This T cell receptor beta chain derives from a study of neoadjuvant anti-PD-1 for oral cavity cancer. Study as a whole: Non-progressing patients received a fourth nivolumab dose near day 43, then surgery on days 50-56.

Trimming removed 3 bases at V and 4 bases at J, with 3 bases between. The germline V gene has CDR1 LNHDA and CDR2 SQIVND (reference sequence). This CDR3 contains 11 residues. Broader study findings: PBMC Gini-index clonality exceeded responders' in non-responders post-nivolumab. With a few patients per group, TCR findings need larger cohorts.

The time point here: after neoadjuvant nivolumab, at surgical resection. Generated by immunoSEQ multiplex PCR, the TCRdb table keeps only in-frame clones and is missing some. The table includes over 65,000 clones, approximately 87% detected once. This clone was seen a single time. The antigen remains unidentified. The chain couples TRBV19 to TRBJ1-1; unclear D gene. The sequence was obtained from a person between 40 and 80 years old with oral cavity squamous cell carcinoma. The sequencing used PBMCs, collected after nivolumab (anti-PD-1) treatment. CDR3 DNA: TGTGCCAGTAGTATTTTCACTGAAGCTTTCTTT. Translating it yields CASSIFTEAFF.